The present T cell receptor (beta chain) was sequenced within a study of monozygotic twins with inflammatory bowel disease. Study findings and constraints: The analysis yielded no support for one strong signal or clonotype associated with IBD.

The blood volume drawn from each donor was approximately 2.5 ml. Per TCR library, approximately 3,500 ng of total RNA was used. TCRdb derives one entry per CDR3 protein from the 5' RACE reads, leaving out DNA. The sample data list about 420,000 distinct CDR3 sequences. This CDR3 contains 16 residues. CDR1 and CDR2 from the germline V gene are SGHDT and YYEEEE. On this clonotype itself: What it recognizes is unknown.

The chain joins TRBV5-6 to TRBJ2-5; TCRdb proposes TRBD2, but this gene call is untestable without DNA. This TCR was recovered from a human donor with ulcerative colitis or Crohn's disease, or a healthy co-twin of an affected twin (not recorded which). Sequenced material: blood. The CDR3 sequence is CASSSFSGGPRETQYF.